This T cell receptor (beta chain) is from a study of cytomegalovirus exposure and HLA in healthy donors. Concerning this clone: Its target is not known.

Vbeta (60) and Jbeta (13) primers were used in the PCR. The method was immunoSEQ multiplex PCR; TCRdb's version includes in-frame clones alone and lacks a portion of them. The table includes 130,000 to 150,000 clones, around four fifths detected once. Points from the study as a whole: Most CMV-associated TCR beta chains were later found to appear HLA-restricted. Several of the most significant clusters were apparently associated with common viral pathogens in a later analysis.

The source material was PBMCs. This TCR came from a man aged 25-40 years in good health and CMV-seronegative.

The DNA of the CDR3 is TGTGCCAGCAGTTTTGGACAGGGGGGCACTGAAGCTTTCTTT. As protein: CASSFGQGGTEAFF. The rearrangement links TRBV28 to TRBJ1-1; 10 nucleotides align to TRBD1. V shed 3 bases and J 4 bases; nucleotides not matched to a gene: 2. The germline V gene encodes CDR1 MDHEN and CDR2 SYDVKM. This CDR3 is built from 14 residues.